In its sample, the clone carrying this TCR beta chain was seen a few times. Its antigen is unknown. The data were obtained in a study of identical twins. The CDR3 consists of 13 residues. V lost 0 bases to trimming and J lost 4 bases, with 7 bases between them. Germline V gives CDR1 SGHTA, CDR2 FQGNSA. TCRdb re-called the 5' RACE reads through MiXCR, storing one row per CDR3 protein. The sample has fewer than 250,000 distinct CDR3 sequences, approximately 9% seen once. General observations from the study: Clonotypes of the beta chain that were abundant in cord blood carried fewer insertions (memory repertoires showed none). Invariant T cells like MAIT and iNKT could partly confound the zero-insertion analyses.

V is TRBV7-2 and J is TRBJ2-7; D uncertain. The TCR comes from a woman under 30 in good health. The sequencing input was memory (CD45RO+) T cells sorted from blood. CDR3 in DNA: TGTGCCAGCAGCTTAGCGCGACCATACGAGCAGTACTTC. Translating gives CASSLARPYEQYF.